These 4 T cell receptor beta chains originate from one sample sequenced in a study of blood T cell repertoires in COVID-19 (dated by TCRdb to 2018 to 2021). Libraries were constructed by the immunoSEQ multiplex PCR assay. Drawn from immuneACCESS, this table holds only the in-frame rearrangements with V and J called that TCRdb kept. Clones are partly lost; checked studies trace under half to an unresolved V gene and leave the rest unexplained. This sample is represented by about 170,000 clones; roughly 86% of them were singletons. The ten top clones hold roughly 7.1% of the sample. Sequencing input: peripheral blood. Receptor source: a man aged 35-49 years who had recovered from COVID-19.

The rearrangement joins TRBV4-3 to TRBJ2-4; D perhaps matches TRBD2 (6 bases). This CDR3 region has 13 residues. Between the trimmed V and J ends, which lost 2 bases and 11 bases, there was a span of 13 bases. Germline lookup yields CDR1 LGHNA and CDR2 YSLEER. The CDR3, as DNA: TGCGCCAGCAGCCAACTTGGAGGGGACGTTCAGTACTTC. The encoded protein is CASSQLGGDVQYF.

The chain recombines TRBV18 with TRBJ1-1; D unresolved. V was trimmed by 1 base and J by 1 base, leaving 4 bases between them. This CDR3 comprises 13 residues. Germline V gene data show CDR1 as KGHSH and CDR2 as LQKENI. The CDR3 sequence: CASSPLKNTEAFF. The CDR3 DNA follows: TGTGCCAGCTCACCACTCAAGAACACTGAAGCTTTCTTT. Based on the CDR3 plus reference TRBV18 and TRBJ1-1, the full variable domain is NAGVMQNPRHLVRRRGQEARLRCSPMKGHSHVYWYRQLPEEGLKFMVYLQKENIIDESGMPKERFSAEFPKEGPSILRIQQVVRGDSAAYFCASSPLKNTEAFFGQGTRLTVV.

This clone has a handful of counts. The sample carries other DNA sequences with the same CDR3. The chain recombines TRBV7-2 with TRBJ1-1, with D possibly TRBD1 on 5 matching bases. Trimming shortened V by 5 bases and J by 1 base, and 8 bases separated the two germline ends. CDR1 and CDR2 (germline): SGHTA, FQGNSA. The CDR3 loop spans 13 amino acids. The CDR3 spells CASSLDRNTEAFF. In DNA form, the CDR3 reads TGTGCCAGCAGCCTAGACAGGAACACTGAAGCTTTCTTT.

CDR3 sequence reads: CASSPGQGSFHEQYF. The CDR3 DNA reads TGCGCCAGCAGCCCAGGACAGGGTTCGTTCCACGAGCAGTACTTC. The V gene is TRBV4-3, the J gene TRBJ2-7; 8 bases are shared with TRBD1. The CDR3 is 15 amino acids. V lost 4 bases to trimming and J lost 5 bases; unmatched junction nucleotides: 10. Germline V gives CDR1 LGHNA, CDR2 YSLEER.